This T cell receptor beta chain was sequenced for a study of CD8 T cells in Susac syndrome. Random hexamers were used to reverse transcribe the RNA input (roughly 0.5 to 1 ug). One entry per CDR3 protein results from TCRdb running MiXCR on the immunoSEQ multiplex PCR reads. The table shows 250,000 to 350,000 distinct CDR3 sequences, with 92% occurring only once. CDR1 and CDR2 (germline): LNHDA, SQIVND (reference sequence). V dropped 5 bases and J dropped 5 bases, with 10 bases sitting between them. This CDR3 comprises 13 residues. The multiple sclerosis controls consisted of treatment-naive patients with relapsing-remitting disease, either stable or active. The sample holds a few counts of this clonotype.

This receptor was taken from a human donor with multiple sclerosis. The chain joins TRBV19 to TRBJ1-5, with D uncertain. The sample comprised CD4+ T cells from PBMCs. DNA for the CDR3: TGTGCCAGTAGTGTTGGCCGAGATCAGCCCCAGCATTTT. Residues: CASSVGRDQPQHF.